The sequence of this T cell receptor beta chain was determined in a study of shared clonotypes between healthy human individuals. CDR3 size: 12 residues. V was trimmed by 5 bases and J by 8 bases, leaving 10 bases between them. CDR1 SGHTA and CDR2 FQGNSA come from the germline V gene. Findings and caveats of the study: Sequencing depth was predicted to influence how clonotypes are shared among donors. Non-shared clonotypes had lower generation probabilities than clonotypes shared by all four sorted-subset donors. When naive CD4 clonotypes were compared across a few donors, about 4.8% were shared.

Data came from immunoSEQ multiplex PCR; TCRdb stores just in-frame clones and leaves some out. The sample has 800,000 to 1,200,000 clones, about four fifths seen once. Study donors comprised healthy, HIV-negative adults devoid of recent acute infection or vaccination. This clone appeared once. Its antigen is as yet unknown. The sample was memory CD4+ T cells from PBMCs. Subset reported: CD45RA-negative fraction. V gene TRBV7-2 combines with J gene TRBJ2-1, with D possibly matching TRBD1 (6 bases). The receptor was isolated from a man younger than 35 in good health. Some clones in this sample may be carry-over from other donors' samples. CDR3: CASSQDSYEQFF. CDR3 sequence (DNA): TGTGCCAGCAGCCAGGACAGCTATGAGCAGTTCTTC.